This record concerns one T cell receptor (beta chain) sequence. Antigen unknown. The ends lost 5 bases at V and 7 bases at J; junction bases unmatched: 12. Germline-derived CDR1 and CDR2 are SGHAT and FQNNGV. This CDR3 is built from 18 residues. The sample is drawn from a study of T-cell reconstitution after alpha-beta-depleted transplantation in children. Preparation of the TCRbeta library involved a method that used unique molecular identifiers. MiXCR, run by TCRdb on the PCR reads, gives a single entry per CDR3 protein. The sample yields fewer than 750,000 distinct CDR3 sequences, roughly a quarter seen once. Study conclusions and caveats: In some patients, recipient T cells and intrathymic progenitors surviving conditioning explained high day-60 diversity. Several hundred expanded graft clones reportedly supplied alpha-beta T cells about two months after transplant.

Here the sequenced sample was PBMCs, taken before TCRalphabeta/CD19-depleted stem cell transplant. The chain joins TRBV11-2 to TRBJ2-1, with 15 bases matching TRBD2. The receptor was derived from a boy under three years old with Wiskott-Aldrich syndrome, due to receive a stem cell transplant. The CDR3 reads CASSHTAFGTSGRNEQFF. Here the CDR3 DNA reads TGTGCCAGCAGCCATACGGCCTTCGGGACTAGCGGGAGGAATGAGCAGTTCTTC. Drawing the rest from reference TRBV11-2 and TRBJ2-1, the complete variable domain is EAGVAQSPRYKIIEKRQSVAFWCNPISGHATLYWYQQILGQGPKLLIQFQNNGVVDDSQLPKDRFSAERLKGVDSTLKIQPAKLEDSAVYLCASSHTAFGTSGRNEQFFGPGTRLTVL.